Listed below are T cell receptor beta chains from one sample, sequenced in a study of shared clonotypes between healthy human individuals. Profiling relied on immunoSEQ multiplex PCR, and the TCRdb table lists in-frame clones only, not all of them. Among 400,000 or so clones listed, about 96% were seen once. Sequences were obtained from memory CD8+ T cells sorted from blood. These receptor sequences come from a man younger than 45 in good health. Both conserved end residues are part of each CDR3. The D gene is left open where the match is weak. Only some rows state a clone size, as once, few, many or a class for expanded clones.

d_call: .; v_call: TRBV20-1; clone_size: .; j_call: TRBJ1-1; cdr3_nt: TGCAGTGTTAGTTTAGCTTTCTTT; cdr3_aa: CSVSLAFF
d_call: .; v_call: TRBV6-1; clone_size: .; j_call: TRBJ2-7; cdr3_nt: TGTGCCAGCAGTGAAGGTGGCAGAACCTACGAGCAGTACTTC; cdr3_aa: CASSEGGRTYEQYF
d_call: .; v_call: TRBV5-1; clone_size: .; j_call: TRBJ1-1; cdr3_nt: TGCGCCAGCAGCTCCCAGGGCCCCACTGAAGCTTTCTTT; cdr3_aa: CASSSQGPTEAFF
d_call: TRBD2; v_call: TRBV7-9; clone_size: .; j_call: TRBJ2-3; cdr3_nt: TGTGCCAGCAGCCTCTCTAGCGGGGGAGTCACAGATACGCAGTATTTT; cdr3_aa: CASSLSSGGVTDTQYF
d_call: .; v_call: TRBV30; clone_size: .; j_call: TRBJ2-7; cdr3_nt: TGTGCCGTGGGGGATTACGAGCAGTACTTC; cdr3_aa: CAVGDYEQYF
d_call: .; v_call: TRBV6-5; clone_size: .; j_call: TRBJ2-7; cdr3_nt: TGTGCCAGCAGTCTCACGGGAGTCTCTTACTACGAGCAGTACTTC; cdr3_aa: CASSLTGVSYYEQYF
d_call: .; v_call: TRBV6-5; clone_size: .; j_call: TRBJ1-1; cdr3_nt: TGTGCCAGCAGTTACTCGGGCACCTACAAGGCTGAAGCTTTCTTT; cdr3_aa: CASSYSGTYKAEAFF
d_call: TRBD2; v_call: TRBV10-3; clone_size: .; j_call: TRBJ2-1; cdr3_nt: TGTGCCATCAGTGGTTCTAGCGGGAGAAATGATGAGCAGTTCTTC; cdr3_aa: CAISGSSGRNDEQFF
d_call: .; v_call: TRBV4-2; clone_size: .; j_call: TRBJ2-1; cdr3_nt: TGTGCCAGCAGCCAAGGCGATACTGGTTACAATGAGCAGTTCTTC; cdr3_aa: CASSQGDTGYNEQFF
d_call: .; v_call: TRBV15; clone_size: .; j_call: TRBJ2-5; cdr3_nt: TGTGCCACCAGCCGAGAGTTCCCAAACCCCGTATACCAGTACTTC; cdr3_aa: CATSREFPNPVYQYF
d_call: .; v_call: TRBV28; clone_size: .; j_call: TRBJ2-1; cdr3_nt: TGTGCCAGCAGTTTAGCTCCCAGCTACAATGAGCAGTTCTTC; cdr3_aa: CASSLAPSYNEQFF
d_call: TRBD1; v_call: TRBV7-9; clone_size: .; j_call: TRBJ2-5; cdr3_nt: TGTGCCAGCAGCTTAGCGCGAGGGGGCGGAGAGACCCAGTACTTC; cdr3_aa: CASSLARGGGETQYF
d_call: .; v_call: TRBV28; clone_size: once; j_call: TRBJ2-1; cdr3_nt: TGTGCCAGCAGTAAGATTGCCGACTACAATGAGCAGTTCTTC; cdr3_aa: CASSKIADYNEQFF
d_call: TRBD2; v_call: TRBV18; clone_size: .; j_call: TRBJ2-3; cdr3_nt: TGTGCCAGCTCAACGTCGGGAGGGGGCACAGATACGCAGTATTTT; cdr3_aa: CASSTSGGGTDTQYF
d_call: .; v_call: TRBV30; clone_size: .; j_call: TRBJ1-1; cdr3_nt: TGTGCCTGGAGCCCACGAGAACTGAACACTGAAGCTTTCTTT; cdr3_aa: CAWSPRELNTEAFF
d_call: TRBD1; v_call: TRBV5-6; clone_size: .; j_call: TRBJ1-2; cdr3_nt: TGTGCCAGCAGCGTCACCAGGGGGCTCGACTATGGCTACACCTTC; cdr3_aa: CASSVTRGLDYGYTF
d_call: .; v_call: TRBV11-3; clone_size: .; j_call: TRBJ2-2; cdr3_nt: TGTGCCAGCAGCCCCCACCAGGTCACCGGGGAGCTGTTTTTT; cdr3_aa: CASSPHQVTGELFF
d_call: .; v_call: TRBV27; clone_size: .; j_call: TRBJ2-5; cdr3_nt: TGTGCCAGCAGTTTATTGGGGTGGGCACAAGAGACCCAGTACTTC; cdr3_aa: CASSLLGWAQETQYF
d_call: TRBD2; v_call: TRBV28; clone_size: .; j_call: TRBJ2-7; cdr3_nt: TGTGCCAGCAGTCTTAAGCTAAGCGGGGGTCACGAGCAGTACTTC; cdr3_aa: CASSLKLSGGHEQYF
d_call: .; v_call: TRBV5-1; clone_size: .; j_call: TRBJ2-3; cdr3_nt: TGCGCCAGCAGCTTGGGGGGAGATACGCAGTATTTT; cdr3_aa: CASSLGGDTQYF
d_call: .; v_call: TRBV27; clone_size: .; j_call: TRBJ2-1; cdr3_nt: TGTGCCAGCAGTTTCTGGGTGGGTGAGCAGTTCTTC; cdr3_aa: CASSFWVGEQFF
d_call: .; v_call: TRBV28; clone_size: .; j_call: TRBJ1-2; cdr3_nt: TGTGCCAGCCTGTCGTCCTCTGGCTACACCTTC; cdr3_aa: CASLSSSGYTF
d_call: .; v_call: TRBV4-1; clone_size: few; j_call: TRBJ1-2; cdr3_nt: TGCGCCAGCAGCCGCGGTGGAGGGGCTAACTATGGCTACACCTTC; cdr3_aa: CASSRGGGANYGYTF
d_call: TRBD1; v_call: TRBV12-5; clone_size: .; j_call: TRBJ1-2; cdr3_nt: TGTGCTAGTGGTTTGGTAAGGGGGCACGACTATGGCTACACCTTC; cdr3_aa: CASGLVRGHDYGYTF